This is a list of T cell receptor beta chains from one sample in a study of spatial heterogeneity in lung cancer. From the 5' RACE reads, TCRdb called clonotypes with MiXCR, one entry per CDR3 protein. The sample includes under 150,000 distinct CDR3 sequences, 10% to 12% of them seen just once. The sample consisted of PBMCs, taken at follow-up. These receptors originate from a female donor with early-stage non-small cell lung cancer. Each CDR3 is given with its conserved first and last residue. Each record gives: CDR3 protein, CDR3 DNA, J gene, D gene, V gene, clone size. The D gene is left open where the match is weak. Size is omitted from some rows. Given values are once, few, many or a class for expanded clones.

CDR3 protein: CATSRADRGTEAFF
CDR3 DNA: TGTGCCACCAGCAGAGCGGACAGGGGAACTGAAGCTTTCTTT
J gene: TRBJ1-1
D gene: TRBD1
V gene: TRBV15
clone size: -

CDR3 protein: CASSSGLAALEQYF
CDR3 DNA: TGCGCCAGCAGCTCCGGACTAGCGGCACTAGAGCAGTACTTC
J gene: TRBJ2-7
D gene: TRBD2
V gene: TRBV5-1
clone size: few

CDR3 protein: CSARALLAGIQADTQYF
CDR3 DNA: TGCAGTGCTAGGGCCCTTCTAGCGGGAATCCAGGCAGATACGCAGTATTTT
J gene: TRBJ2-3
D gene: TRBD2
V gene: TRBV20-1
clone size: many

CDR3 protein: CASSRPLVGSGVEQFF
CDR3 DNA: TGTGCCAGCAGCCGCCCCTTGGTGGGCTCTGGCGTTGAGCAGTTCTTC
J gene: TRBJ2-1
D gene: -
V gene: TRBV6-2/TRBV6-3
clone size: many

CDR3 protein: CASSRLPSRQGSETQYF
CDR3 DNA: TGTGCCAGCAGTCGCCTTCCGTCGCGACAGGGGTCGGAGACCCAGTACTTC
J gene: TRBJ2-5
D gene: TRBD1
V gene: TRBV6-2/TRBV6-3
clone size: many

CDR3 protein: CASRLEGTVYEQYF
CDR3 DNA: TGTGCAAGTCGCTTAGAAGGGACTGTATACGAGCAGTACTTC
J gene: TRBJ2-7
D gene: -
V gene: TRBV12-2
clone size: -

CDR3 protein: CASSQAGGGTEAFF
CDR3 DNA: TGTGCCAGCAGCCAAGCCGGGGGCGGCACTGAAGCTTTCTTT
J gene: TRBJ1-1
D gene: -
V gene: TRBV3-1
clone size: many

CDR3 protein: CASSPPKQGWYGYTF
CDR3 DNA: TGTGCCAGCAGTCCCCCAAAACAGGGTTGGTATGGCTACACCTTC
J gene: TRBJ1-2
D gene: -
V gene: TRBV28
clone size: few

CDR3 protein: CASSYSGYGYTF
CDR3 DNA: TGTGCCAGCAGTTACTCCGGGTACGGCTACACCTTC
J gene: TRBJ1-2
D gene: -
V gene: TRBV6-5
clone size: many

CDR3 protein: CASSLSGVFEETQYF
CDR3 DNA: TGTGCCAGCAGCTTATCGGGTGTTTTTGAAGAGACCCAGTACTTC
J gene: TRBJ2-5
D gene: -
V gene: TRBV7-8
clone size: -

CDR3 protein: CSARVGGTVNSPLHF
CDR3 DNA: TGCAGTGCTAGAGTTGGTGGGACAGTTAATTCACCCCTCCACTTT
J gene: TRBJ1-6
D gene: TRBD1
V gene: TRBV20-1
clone size: -